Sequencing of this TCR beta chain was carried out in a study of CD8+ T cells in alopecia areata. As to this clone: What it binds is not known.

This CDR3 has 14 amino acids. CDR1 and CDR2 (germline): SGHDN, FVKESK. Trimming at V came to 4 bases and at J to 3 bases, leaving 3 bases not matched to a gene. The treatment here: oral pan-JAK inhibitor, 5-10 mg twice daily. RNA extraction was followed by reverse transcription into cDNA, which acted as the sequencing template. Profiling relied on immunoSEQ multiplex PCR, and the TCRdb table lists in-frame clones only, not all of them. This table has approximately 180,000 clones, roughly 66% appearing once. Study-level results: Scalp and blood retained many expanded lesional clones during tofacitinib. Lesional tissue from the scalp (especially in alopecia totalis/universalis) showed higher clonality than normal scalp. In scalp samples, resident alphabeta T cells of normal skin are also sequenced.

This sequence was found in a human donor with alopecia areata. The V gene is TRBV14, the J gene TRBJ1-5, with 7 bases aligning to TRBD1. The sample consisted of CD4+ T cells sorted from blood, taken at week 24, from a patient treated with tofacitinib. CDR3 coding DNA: TGTGCCAGCAGCCCGACAGGGTACAATCAGCCCCAGCATTTT. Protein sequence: CASSPTGYNQPQHF.